These 25 T cell receptor beta chains share one sample of origin, sequenced in a study of T cells after yellow fever vaccination. One entry per CDR3 protein results from TCRdb running MiXCR on the 5' RACE reads. The sample contains 250,000 to 300,000 distinct CDR3 sequences, around 4.9% of which appear only once. Material: CD4+ T cells sorted from PBMCs, obtained on the day of the yellow fever booster vaccination. All receptors derive from a man aged 18 to 29 who received the YFV17D yellow fever vaccine.

The chain is built from TRBV18 and TRBJ2-3; 13 positions match TRBD2. Germline V gives CDR1 KGHSH, CDR2 LQKENI. Trimming at V came to 2 bases and at J to 4 bases, leaving 3 bases not matched to a gene. CDR3 length: 16 amino acids. The CDR3 reads CASSPGLAGVADTQYF. CDR3 DNA: TGTGCCAGCTCACCAGGACTAGCGGGGGTAGCAGATACGCAGTATTTT. Together with reference TRBV18 and TRBJ2-3, the CDR3 gives the full variable domain: NAGVMQNPRHLVRRRGQEARLRCSPMKGHSHVYWYRQLPEEGLKFMVYLQKENIIDESGMPKERFSAEFPKEGPSILRIQQVVRGDSAAYFCASSPGLAGVADTQYFGPGTRLTVL.

This clonotype was recorded many times. The genes are TRBV28 and TRBJ2-3; unclear D gene. V lost 3 bases, J lost 7 bases, and 11 bases lay in between. The CDR3 length is 13 residues. Germline CDR1 and CDR2: MDHEN and SYDVKM. The CDR3 DNA sequence: TGTGCCAGCAGTTTCCCGTACCCCAATACGCAGTATTTT. The encoded protein is CASSFPYPNTQYF.

This clonotype occurred many times. The CDR3 DNA reads as TGTGCCAGCAGCTTGGTGGGCGGAGGGAAAGGTACGCAGTATTTT. This translates into CASSLVGGGKGTQYF. The chain couples TRBV5-4 to TRBJ2-3, with TRBD2 as a possible D gene (6 bases). Deletions cut 0 bases from V and 8 bases from J, with 16 bases between. The CDR3 loop spans 15 amino acids. Germline loops: CDR1 SGHNT, CDR2 YYREEE (reference sequence).

Only a few counts were recorded for this clonotype. The gene calls are TRBV4-1 and TRBJ1-2; D gene uncertain. Germline values: CDR1 MGHRA, CDR2 YSYEKL. The CDR3 has 18 amino acids. Trimming removed 0 bases at V and 4 bases at J, with 21 bases between. CDR3 residues: CASSQDRGVGERLYGYTF. The CDR3, as DNA: TGCGCCAGCAGCCAAGATCGAGGTGTTGGGGAGCGACTCTATGGCTACACCTTC.

The J gene is TRBJ1-2, the V gene TRBV5-1; 12 positions match TRBD1. From germline, CDR1 is SGHRS and CDR2 YFSETQ. This CDR3 spans 13 amino acids. V gave up 7 bases and J gave up 9 bases; unmatched junction bases: 7. The CDR3, as DNA: TGCGCCAGCGGCGGGACAGGGGGCGATAGCTACACCTTC. Translated, it gives CASGGTGGDSYTF. The full variable domain, rest sourced from reference TRBV5-1 and TRBJ1-2, is KAGVTQTPRYLIKTRGQQVTLSCSPISGHRSVSWYQQTPGQGLQFLFEYFSETQRNKGNFPGRFSGRQFSNSRSEMNVSTLELGDSALYLCASGGTGGDSYTFGSGTRLTVV.

This clonotype was seen many times. This chain links TRBV4-3 with TRBJ2-1; no clear D gene. The germline V gene encodes CDR1 LGHNA and CDR2 YSLEER. This CDR3 has 13 residues. V lost 1 base to trimming and J lost 5 bases, with 6 bases between them. CDR3 coding DNA: TGCGCCAGCAGCCAAGTGGGTGACAATGAGCAGTTCTTC. Amino acids: CASSQVGDNEQFF.

There are many counts of this clonotype. The V gene is TRBV2, the J gene TRBJ2-2, with TRBD1 as a possible D gene (5 bases). Germline lookup yields CDR1 SNHLY and CDR2 FYNNEI. CDR3 size: 15 residues. Trimming cost V 2 bases and J 6 bases, with 13 bases left between them. The CDR3 region is CASSEQGAQSGELFF. For the CDR3, the DNA is TGTGCCAGCAGTGAACAGGGTGCGCAATCCGGGGAGCTGTTTTTT.

This clonotype was observed many times. The V gene is TRBV7-2, the J gene TRBJ2-4, with D possibly TRBD1 on 5 matching bases. CDR1 and CDR2 from the germline V gene are SGHTA and FQGNSA. With 3 bases removed from V and 6 bases from J, the gap between germline ends came to 9 bases. The CDR3 spans 13 residues. CDR3: CASSFQGRNIQYF. CDR3 bases: TGTGCCAGCAGCTTCCAGGGCCGAAACATTCAGTACTTC.

This clonotype has a handful of counts. V is TRBV11-2 and J is TRBJ1-4; D might be TRBD1 (5 bases). The V end was cut by 0 bases, the J end by 10 bases, with 9 bases between. Germline V lookup: CDR1 SGHAT, CDR2 FQNNGV. This CDR3 has 13 amino acids. The CDR3 is CASSLDGGGKLFF. The CDR3 coding sequence is TGTGCCAGCAGCTTAGATGGTGGGGGAAAACTGTTTTTT.

This chain connects TRBV5-1 to TRBJ1-4, with D unresolved. The V end lost 2 bases, the J end lost 2 bases, and 7 bases lay between the germline ends. From germline, CDR1 is SGHRS and CDR2 YFSETQ. The length of the CDR3 is 14 residues. This CDR3 reads CASSLERTNEKLFF. CDR3 bases: TGCGCCAGCAGCTTAGAACGGACTAATGAAAAACTGTTTTTT.

This chain joins TRBV5-1 and TRBJ2-2; D possibly matches TRBD1 or TRBD2 (5 bases each). V lost 1 base to trimming and J lost 2 bases, with 12 bases between them. Germline V gene sequence: CDR1 SGHRS, CDR2 YFSETQ. CDR3 length: 16 residues. The CDR3 loop reads CASSLPGPGNTGELFF. DNA for the CDR3: TGCGCCAGCAGCTTGCCGGGACCGGGAAACACCGGGGAGCTGTTTTTT.

This sequence joins TRBV4-1 and TRBJ2-7; D is unclear. Germline V gene sequence: CDR1 MGHRA, CDR2 YSYEKL. This CDR3 has 17 residues. Trimming cost V 5 bases and J 5 bases, with 25 bases left between them. The chain's CDR3 is CASSNYRARGSGDEQYF. DNA of the CDR3: TGCGCCAGCAGCAACTATCGGGCACGAGGCTCCGGCGACGAGCAGTACTTC.

At least ten counts were recorded for this clonotype. The CDR3 reads CASSLYGADQPQHF. CDR3 DNA: TGTGCCAGCAGCTTATACGGGGCGGATCAGCCCCAGCATTTT. The chain combines TRBV7-2 with TRBJ1-5, with D possibly being TRBD1 (5 bases). The V end lost 2 bases, the J end lost 5 bases, and 10 bases lay between the germline ends. Germline CDR1 and CDR2: SGHTA and FQGNSA. CDR3 length equals 14 residues. The full variable domain, completed using reference TRBV7-2 and TRBJ1-5, is GAGVSQSPSNKVTEKGKDVELRCDPISGHTALYWYRQSLGQGLEFLIYFQGNSAPDKSGLPSDRFSAERTGGSVSTLTIQRTQQEDSAVYLCASSLYGADQPQHFGDGTRLSIL.

This chain connects TRBV29-1 to TRBJ2-3; possibly TRBD1 or TRBD2 for D (5 bases each). CDR1 and CDR2 from the germline V gene are SQVTM and ANQGSEA. This CDR3 has 14 amino acids. Trimming removed 5 bases from V and 1 base from J, with 13 bases in between. CDR3 protein: CSVPQGPRTDTQYF. The CDR3 nucleotides read TGCAGCGTTCCGCAGGGACCTCGCACAGATACGCAGTATTTT.

This clonotype was observed a few times. The junction and the germline gene differ at one end; a read error may be behind it. The chain carries TRBV7-2 and TRBJ1-2; D perhaps matches TRBD1 (6 bases). Germline loops: CDR1 SGHTA, CDR2 FQGNSA. CDR3 length: 11 amino acids. The CDR3 sequence is CASSQQAGTRF. In DNA form, the CDR3 reads TGTGCCAGCAGCCAACAGGCGGGGACACGCTTC.

This clonotype has only a few counts. The V call is TRBV6-5, the J call TRBJ1-2; the match to TRBD1 covers 11 bases. Trimming removed 6 bases from V and 5 bases from J; junction bases left unmatched: 8. This CDR3 is 15 amino acids long. Germline CDR1 MNHEY, CDR2 SVGAGI. As DNA, the CDR3 is TGTGCCAGCAGAGCGCCCGGGACAGGGGGTTATGGCTACACCTTC. This codes for CASRAPGTGGYGYTF.

This clonotype was seen a few times. The chain carries TRBV12-3 or TRBV12-4 and TRBJ2-7; either TRBD1 or TRBD2 may supply D (5 bases each). V lost 4 bases, J lost 3 bases, and 13 bases lay in between. The CDR3 runs 14 residues. In DNA, the CDR3 is TGTGCCAGCAGTTATACAGGACTCCACTACGAGCAGTACTTC. It translates to CASSYTGLHYEQYF.

This clonotype showed up just a few times. The J gene is TRBJ2-2, the V gene TRBV19; TRBD1 might be the D (6 bases). This CDR3 has 14 residues. Trimming removed 3 bases from V and 3 bases from J, with 8 bases in between. Germline loops: CDR1 LNHDA, CDR2 SQIVND (reference sequence). In DNA form, the CDR3 reads TGTGCCAGTAGTATCTCAGGGGACACCGGGGAGCTGTTTTTT. This encodes CASSISGDTGELFF. The full variable domain, its missing parts supplied by reference TRBV19 and TRBJ2-2, is DGGITQSPKYLFRKEGQNVTLSCEQNLNHDAMYWYRQDPGQGLRLIYYSQIVNDFQKGDIAEGYSVSREKKESFPLTVTSAQKNPTAFYLCASSISGDTGELFFGEGSRLTVL.

This clonotype occurred a few times. The chain couples TRBV5-1 to TRBJ2-3, with D hard to call. This CDR3 contains 14 residues. The V and J ends lost 4 bases and 2 bases respectively, with 11 bases between them. From germline, CDR1 is SGHRS and CDR2 YFSETQ. This CDR3 is CASSRASYTDTQYF. The CDR3 DNA sequence: TGCGCCAGCAGCCGGGCCTCCTACACAGATACGCAGTATTTT.

The chain employs TRBV19 and TRBJ1-5; 7 nucleotides agree with TRBD1. Germline V gives CDR1 LNHDA, CDR2 SQIVND (reference sequence). The trim removed 6 bases at V and 3 bases at J, leaving 5 bases unmatched. CDR3 length: 14 amino acids. CDR3 nucleotides: TGTGCCAGTAGCGGGACAGCATTCAATCAGCCCCAGCATTTT. This encodes CASSGTAFNQPQHF.

The sample holds many counts of this clonotype. This chain joins TRBV5-1 and TRBJ2-5; TRBD1 matches at 7 bases. The CDR3 extends over 15 amino acids. The germline CDR1 and CDR2 sequences are SGHRS and YFSETQ. V shed 0 bases and J 5 bases; nucleotides not matched to a gene: 7. CDR3 DNA sequence: TGCGCCAGCAGCTTGGCCGCGACAGGGTACGAGACCCAGTACTTC. Translated: CASSLAATGYETQYF.

This sequence joins TRBV5-4 and TRBJ1-1; 7 bases are shared with TRBD1. The CDR3 runs to 13 residues. The junction had 7 bases not matched to a gene; V was cut back by 7 bases and J by 4 bases. Germline lookup yields CDR1 SGHNT and CDR2 YYREEE (reference sequence). The CDR3: CASRQGGTTEAFF. In DNA form, the CDR3 reads TGTGCCAGCCGACAGGGAGGGACCACTGAAGCTTTCTTT.

The V and J genes are TRBV9 and TRBJ2-1, with 7 bases that match TRBD2. Germline V lookup: CDR1 SGDLS, CDR2 YYNGEE. CDR3 size: 13 residues. The J segment lost 9 bases and the V segment lost 3 bases, leaving 6 bases of the junction unmatched. The CDR3: CASSDLAVGEQFF. In DNA, the CDR3 is TGTGCCAGCAGCGACCTAGCGGTAGGTGAGCAGTTCTTC.

This chain uses TRBV21-1 with TRBJ2-7; no check of the table's D call, TRBD1, against the DNA was made. TRBV21-1 is labeled a pseudogene. This CDR3 region has 14 residues. The CDR3 DNA reads as TGTGCCAGCAGCAAAATGGCAGGGGTCGAGGAGCAGTACGTC. This translates into CASSKMAGVEEQYV.

This rearrangement joins TRBV4-2 to TRBJ1-1; tentative D call: TRBD1 (5 bases). This CDR3 has 15 amino acids. V dropped 1 base and J dropped 3 bases, with 12 bases sitting between them. The germline gives CDR1 LGHNA, CDR2 YNFKEQ. CDR3: CASSQVGPLDTEAFF. The CDR3 nucleotides read TGTGCCAGCAGCCAAGTGGGGCCCCTAGACACTGAAGCTTTCTTT.